These T cell receptor beta chains were read from a single sample in a study of pediatric ulcerative colitis. Generated by immunoSEQ multiplex PCR, the TCRdb table keeps only in-frame clones and is missing some. There are over 45,000 clones in the sample; about 79% occur only once, and under 4% lies in the top ten. Sequencing was performed on gut tissue. The receptors originated from a girl aged 5 to 17 with moderate ulcerative colitis. Each CDR3 is given with its conserved first and last residue. Each record gives: J gene, D gene, clone size, V gene, CDR3 length, CDR3 protein, CDR3 DNA. The D gene is left open where the match is weak. Clone size is shown for a subset of rows, as once, few, many or a class of expanded clone.

>TRBJ2-7|TRBD1|few|TRBV5-6|16
CASSLWGTDSSYEQYF
TGTGCCAGCAGCTTGTGGGGGACAGATAGCTCCTACGAGCAGTACTTC
>TRBJ2-2|TRBD2|once|TRBV7-9|18
CASSLFVLAGDITGELFF
TGTGCCAGCAGCTTATTCGTACTAGCGGGGGACATCACCGGGGAGCTGTTTTTT
>TRBJ2-1|TRBD2|-|TRBV7-2|16
CASSLQTSWSYNEQFF
TGTGCCAGCAGCCTTCAGACTAGCTGGTCCTACAATGAGCAGTTCTTC
>TRBJ1-1|-|once|TRBV5-6|15
CASSFRGQMNTEAFF
TGTGCCAGCAGCTTCCGAGGGCAGATGAACACTGAAGCTTTCTTT
>TRBJ2-1|TRBD1|-|TRBV5-4|13
CASSSGQGGEQFF
TGTGCCAGCAGCTCCGGACAGGGTGGTGAGCAGTTCTTC
>TRBJ1-1|-|-|TRBV27|11
CASRGVVQAFF
TGTGCCAGCAGAGGGGTGGTGCAGGCTTTCTTT
>TRBJ2-7|TRBD1|-|TRBV11-2|14
CASSYGTGSYEQYF
TGTGCCAGCAGTTACGGGACAGGGAGTTACGAGCAGTACTTC
>TRBJ2-5|TRBD2|-|TRBV5-6|16
CASSRLAGRMKETQYF
TGTGCCAGCAGTCGACTAGCGGGAAGGATGAAGGAGACCCAGTACTTC
>TRBJ1-1|-|few|TRBV29-1|12
CSASTTGTEAFF
TGCAGCGCTAGTACGACAGGCACTGAAGCTTTCTTT
>TRBJ2-1|TRBD2|-|TRBV7-9|16
CASSFARGLGLYEQFF
TGTGCCAGCAGCTTCGCCAGAGGACTAGGTTTGTATGAGCAGTTCTTC
>TRBJ2-2|TRBD1|-|TRBV5-4|15
CASSRTGGNTGELFF
TGTGCCAGCAGCAGGACAGGGGGTAACACCGGGGAGCTGTTTTTT
>TRBJ2-3|-|-|TRBV19|13
CASRILGADTQYF
TGTGCCTCAAGAATATTGGGGGCTGATACGCAGTATTTT
>TRBJ2-6|-|-|TRBV5-1|15
CASSDDSAGANVLTF
TGCGCCAGCAGCGACGACAGCGCCGGGGCCAACGTCCTGACTTTC
>TRBJ1-2|-|-|TRBV6-1|17
CASSVFVPGHKYYGYTF
TGTGCCAGCAGTGTTTTCGTTCCGGGACACAAATACTATGGCTACACCTTC
>TRBJ1-3|-|few|TRBV5-4|15
CASSSSPSSGNTIYF
TGTGCCAGCAGCTCAAGCCCTAGCTCTGGAAACACCATATATTTT
>TRBJ1-5|-|-|TRBV6-4|13
CASSEESNQPQHF
TGTGCCAGCAGTGAGGAGAGCAATCAGCCCCAGCATTTT
>TRBJ2-1|TRBD2|-|TRBV19|15
CASSIVAGAYNEQFF
TGTGCCAGTAGTATAGTAGCGGGGGCCTACAATGAGCAGTTCTTC
>TRBJ2-1|TRBD2|-|TRBV11-2|16
CASSSSSGSAFYEQFF
TGTGCCAGCAGCTCCTCTAGCGGGAGCGCTTTCTATGAGCAGTTCTTC
>TRBJ2-7|-|-|TRBV5-1|16
CASSLSIGVAIYEQYF
TGCGCCAGCAGCCTCTCCATTGGGGTAGCCATCTACGAGCAGTACTTC
>TRBJ2-1|TRBD1|-|TRBV10-1|15
CASSLDRGNYNEQFF
TGCGCCAGCAGCCTTGACAGGGGGAATTACAATGAGCAGTTCTTC
>TRBJ2-1|TRBD2|-|TRBV29-1|12
CSTGGVYNEQFF
TGCAGCACTGGGGGGGTCTACAATGAGCAGTTCTTC
>TRBJ1-2|TRBD1|-|TRBV27|14
CASSLQGAGYGYTF
TGTGCCAGCAGTTTGCAGGGGGCGGGTTATGGCTACACCTTC